The 25 T cell receptor beta chains presented below share a single source sample, sequenced in a study of vaccination effects on CD4 cells after COVID-19. These receptors' targets are unknown. ViraFEST expansion of antigen-specific CD4+ T cells with viral peptide pools preceded sequencing. Having been cultured for approximately ten days, the cells underwent CD4+ T cell isolation. Absence of prior SARS-CoV-2 infection characterized the vaccine recipients, who showed negative nucleocapsid antibodies. Data came from immunoSEQ multiplex PCR; TCRdb stores just in-frame clones and leaves some out. The table has tens of thousands of clones, roughly 72% seen once. Sequences were derived from CD4+ T cells from PBMCs cultured with HCoV-OC43 spike peptides, sampled before COVID-19 vaccination. Subset here: HCoV-OC43 spike overlapping peptide pool stimulation. All receptors come from a human donor who received a COVID-19 vaccine.

V gene TRBV3-1 (or the pseudogene TRBV3-2) combines with J gene TRBJ1-1; TRBD1 aligns across 10 bases. Trimming took 4 bases from V and 12 from J; bases not matched to a gene: 5. The CDR3 extends over 12 amino acids. Germline values: CDR1 LGHDT, CDR2 YNNKEL (reference sequence). CDR3 in DNA: TGTGCCAGCAGCCTCCGGGACAGGGGTTCTTTCTTT. Protein product: CASSLRDRGSFF.

The genes are TRBV5-1 and TRBJ2-5, with a weak D call TRBD1 (6 bases). V was shortened by 0 bases and J by 2 bases, with 14 bases between the two germline ends. The CDR3 consists of 16 residues. Germline-derived CDR1 and CDR2 are SGHRS and YFSETQ. In DNA, the CDR3 is TGCGCCAGCAGCTTGGGAGGGGGTGGGCCTCAAGAGACCCAGTACTTC. It translates to CASSLGGGGPQETQYF.

V gene TRBV7-2 combines with J gene TRBJ1-1; 9 bases are a match to TRBD1. CDR1 SGHTA and CDR2 FQGNSA come from the germline V gene. Germline trimming cut 5 bases from V and 6 bases from J; bases unmatched to any gene: 7. This CDR3 spans 14 amino acids. CDR3 residues: CASSIRQGDAEAFF. As DNA, the CDR3 is TGTGCCAGCAGCATAAGACAGGGGGATGCTGAAGCTTTCTTT.

This clone was observed a single time. This sequence joins TRBV6-6 and TRBJ1-2; D uncertain. The length of the CDR3 is 15 residues. V lost 0 bases, J lost 3 bases, and 11 bases lay in between. Per germline, CDR1 MNHNY and CDR2 SVGAGI (reference sequence). CDR3 nucleotides: TGTGCCAGCAGTTACTCTGGCCGCACCTACTATGGCTACACCTTC. It is translated as CASSYSGRTYYGYTF.

This chain connects TRBV7-8 to TRBJ1-1; TRBD1 is a possible D gene (5 bases). Trimming shortened V by 2 bases and J by 4 bases, and 8 bases separated the two germline ends. Germline CDR1 reads SGHVS; CDR2 reads FQNEAQ. The CDR3 consists of 13 residues. DNA of the CDR3: TGTGCCAGCAGCTTAACAGGAGCCACTGAAGCTTTCTTT. Protein product: CASSLTGATEAFF.

The gene calls are TRBV18 and TRBJ1-3; D not resolved. Looked up from germline, CDR1 is KGHSH and CDR2 is LQKENI. V lost 1 base, J lost 0 bases, and 7 bases lay in between. The CDR3 contains 15 residues. The CDR3 protein is CASSPQSLSGNTIYF. In DNA, the CDR3 is TGTGCCAGCTCACCACAGAGCCTCTCTGGAAACACCATATATTTT.

Only one count was recorded for this clone. V and J are TRBV5-6 and TRBJ1-3; D call uncertain. V lost 4 bases and J lost 7, with 15 bases in between. From germline, CDR1 is SGHDT and CDR2 YYEEEE. The CDR3 spans 14 residues. DNA of the CDR3: TGTGCCAGCAGCGTGACGGCGCTTGGGAACACCATATATTTT. Translation: CASSVTALGNTIYF.

J is TRBJ1-2 and V is TRBV6-1; 9 bases agree with TRBD1. With 4 bases clipped from V and 7 bases from J, the junction kept 16 bases outside the gene matches. This CDR3 comprises 17 residues. Germline loops: CDR1 MNHNS, CDR2 SASEGT. The CDR3, as DNA: TGTGCCAGCAGTGGCACGCACTCCGGGACAGGGTCCCGTGGCTACACCTTC. Its translation: CASSGTHSGTGSRGYTF.

This clone was seen a few times. The chain joins TRBV2 to TRBJ2-7; 7 bases agree with TRBD2. The trim removed 7 bases at V and 1 base at J, leaving 4 bases unmatched. CDR1 is SNHLY and CDR2 is FYNNEI in the germline V gene. This CDR3 spans 13 amino acids. The DNA of the CDR3 is TGTGCCAGCACACGCGGGGGTTCCTACGAGCAGTACGTC. Encoded protein: CASTRGGSYEQYV.

V usage is TRBV6-1 and J usage is TRBJ2-1; tentative D call: TRBD2 (6 bases). This CDR3 spans 13 amino acids. The V end lost 5 bases, the J end lost 9 bases, and 14 bases lay between the germline ends. Germline CDR1 and CDR2: MNHNS and SASEGT. The CDR3 spells CASSLAADSEQFF. The CDR3 bases are TGTGCCAGCAGTTTAGCGGCCGACAGTGAGCAGTTCTTC.

The chain has TRBV4-1 and TRBJ1-6; D gene uncertain. The CDR3 totals 14 residues. Germline V gene sequence: CDR1 MGHRA, CDR2 YSYEKL. The ends were cut back, 0 bases at V and 11 bases at J, with 11 bases in the middle. For the CDR3, the DNA is TGCGCCAGCAGCCAAGAAATGGTCGGTGCACCCCTCCACTTT. The encoded protein is CASSQEMVGAPLHF.

The chain joins TRBV10-3 to TRBJ1-4, with D perhaps TRBD1 (5 bases). The CDR3 covers 16 residues. V was cut by 0 bases and J by 7 bases, with 15 bases left in between. CDR1 ENHRY and CDR2 SYGVKD come from the germline V gene. The chain's CDR3 is CAISESSRGALEKLFF. As DNA, the CDR3 is TGTGCCATCAGTGAGTCTTCCCGCGGGGCCCTTGAAAAACTGTTTTTT.

This chain connects TRBV5-4 to TRBJ2-5; a weak D match, TRBD2 (5 bases). This CDR3 contains 13 residues. The V gene lost 0 bases and the J gene lost 4 bases, with 7 bases spanning the gap. Germline V gives CDR1 SGHNT, CDR2 YYREEE (reference sequence). The CDR3 region is CASSLGLSETQYF. The DNA of the CDR3 is TGTGCCAGCAGCTTGGGACTATCAGAGACCCAGTACTTC. Looking up the rest from reference TRBV5-4 and TRBJ2-5 gives the full variable domain: ETGVTQSPTHLIKTRGQQVTLRCSSQSGHNTVSWYQQALGQGPQFIFQYYREEENGRGNFPPRFSGLQFPNYSSELNVNALELDDSALYLCASSLGLSETQYFGPGTRLLVL.

This clone was detected only a few times. The V gene is TRBV15, the J gene TRBJ2-1; D is possibly TRBD2 (7 bases). Trimming stripped 8 bases from V and 4 bases from J, with 15 bases between. The CDR3 covers 14 residues. The germline V gene has CDR1 LNHNV and CDR2 YYDKDF (reference sequence). DNA for the CDR3: TGTGCCACCGCTCTCGGGGGGCAGTACAATGAGCAGTTCTTC. Translating it yields CATALGGQYNEQFF.

The rearrangement links TRBV12-3 or TRBV12-4 to TRBJ1-2; no definite D call. Between the trimmed V and J ends, which lost 4 bases and 8 bases, there was a span of 14 bases. The CDR3 spans 13 residues. For the CDR3, the DNA is TGTGCCAGCAGTTCGGGGTCGTCAAGGGGCTACACCTTC. Its protein product is CASSSGSSRGYTF.

The chain employs TRBV6-5 and TRBJ1-5, with 7 bases identical to TRBD1. The CDR3 runs 15 residues. Germline loops: CDR1 MNHEY, CDR2 SVGAGI. V lost 2 bases and J lost 6; bases outside the gene matches: 7. CDR3: CASSYDRTGVQPQHF. CDR3 DNA sequence: TGTGCCAGCAGTTACGATAGAACAGGGGTTCAGCCCCAGCATTTT.

This chain joins TRBV11-2 and TRBJ2-3; D is tentatively TRBD1 or TRBD2 (5 bases each). The CDR3 contains 15 residues. CDR1 SGHAT and CDR2 FQNNGV come from the germline V gene. The V and J ends lost 1 base and 2 bases respectively, with 10 bases between them. The CDR3 is CASSLVRGFTDTQYF. The CDR3 coding sequence is TGTGCCAGCAGCTTAGTGAGGGGATTCACAGATACGCAGTATTTT.

This rearrangement joins TRBV29-1 to TRBJ2-3; no clear D gene. The germline V and J ends were trimmed by 5 bases and 1 base, with 7 bases remaining between them. The CDR3 loop spans 12 amino acids. CDR1 and CDR2 from the germline V gene are SQVTM and ANQGSEA. In DNA form, the CDR3 reads TGCAGCGTTTCCGACGGCACAGATACGCAGTATTTT. Protein: CSVSDGTDTQYF.

This clone was counted between two and nine times. This chain connects TRBV6-1 to TRBJ2-4; D remains ambiguous. The CDR3 has 15 amino acids. Trimming removed 3 bases at V and 0 bases at J, with 9 bases between. Germline CDR1 MNHNS, CDR2 SASEGT. CDR3 coding DNA: TGTGCCAGCAGTGAGCTCCCGGGAGCCAAAAACATTCAGTACTTC. It translates to CASSELPGAKNIQYF.

The chain joins TRBV2 to TRBJ1-1, with 9 bases identical to TRBD1. CDR1 SNHLY and CDR2 FYNNEI come from the germline V gene. The CDR3 runs 14 residues. The junction had 8 bases not matched to a gene; V was cut back by 6 bases and J by 6 bases. The CDR3 region is CASSDRTGVAEAFF. CDR3 in DNA: TGTGCCAGCAGCGACAGGACAGGGGTGGCTGAAGCTTTCTTT. The entire variable domain, with the rest obtained from reference TRBV2 and TRBJ1-1, is as follows: EPEVTQTPSHQVTQMGQEVILRCVPISNHLYFYWYRQILGQKVEFLVSFYNNEISEKSEIFDDQFSVERPDGSNFTLKIRSTKLEDSAMYFCASSDRTGVAEAFFGQGTRLTVV.

The J gene is TRBJ1-4, the V gene TRBV7-3; 7 bases agree with TRBD1. J lost 5 bases, V lost 5 bases, and 11 bases had no gene match. This CDR3 region has 16 residues. From germline, CDR1 is SGHTA and CDR2 FQGTGA. In DNA form, the CDR3 reads TGTGCCAGCAGCCCCCCGGGGACAGTATTAAATGAAAAACTGTTTTTT. Encoded protein: CASSPPGTVLNEKLFF. Based on the CDR3 plus reference TRBV7-3 and TRBJ1-4, the full variable domain is GAGVSQTPSNKVTEKGKYVELRCDPISGHTALYWYRQSLGQGPEFLIYFQGTGAADDSGLPNDRFFAVRPEGSVSTLKIQRTERGDSAVYLCASSPPGTVLNEKLFFGSGTQLSVL.

V and J are TRBV12-3 or TRBV12-4 and TRBJ1-3; no clear D gene. The V end lost 6 bases, the J end lost 0 bases, and 3 bases lay between the germline ends. The CDR3 is made up of 12 amino acids. The CDR3 is CASRASGNTIYF. The CDR3 coding sequence is TGTGCCAGCAGGGCCTCTGGAAACACCATATATTTT.

V and J are TRBV2 and TRBJ1-5; weak D call: TRBD1 (6 bases). This CDR3 has 16 residues. V lost 3 bases, J lost 1 base, and 13 bases lay in between. The V gene's germline CDR1 is SNHLY and CDR2 FYNNEI. CDR3 sequence: CASSDGGTPSNQPQHF. As DNA, the CDR3 is TGTGCCAGCAGTGATGGAGGGACACCGAGCAATCAGCCCCAGCATTTT.

This chain connects TRBV19 to TRBJ1-6; 7 bases are a match to TRBD1. The germline V gene has CDR1 LNHDA and CDR2 SQIVND (reference sequence). There are 13 residues in the CDR3. The V gene end was trimmed by 7 bases and the J gene end by 9 bases; junction bases not matched to a gene: 6. The chain's CDR3 is CASTPGQASPLHF. CDR3 coding DNA: TGTGCCAGTACCCCCGGACAGGCTTCACCCCTCCACTTT.

The chain combines TRBV30 with TRBJ1-2; 7 bases fit TRBD1. Trimming removed 2 bases from V and 8 bases from J; junction bases left unmatched: 11. The germline V gene encodes CDR1 GTSNPN and CDR2 SVGIG (reference sequence). This CDR3 region has 14 residues. The CDR3 coding sequence is TGTGCCTGGAGTTTGAGGGGACAGTCTCTAGGCTACACCTTC. Translating gives CAWSLRGQSLGYTF.